This T cell receptor (beta chain) was captured in a study of response to subunit inactivated influenza vaccine. MiXCR, run by TCRdb on the RT-PCR reads, gives a single entry per CDR3 protein. Altogether fewer than 650,000 distinct CDR3 sequences are present, over 10% being singletons, with the ten largest covering about an eighth. In this sample, this clonotype turned up a few times. Its antigen is not known. This CDR3 has 16 amino acids. Losses at the gene ends were 2 bases for V and 0 bases for J; bases not matched to a gene: 5. Germline assignment: CDR1 DFQATT and CDR2 SNEGSKA (reference sequence). Whole-study findings and limits: After each seasonal influenza vaccination, few new T cells are recruited, the authors suggested.

The chain recombines TRBV20-1 with TRBJ2-3; 10 nucleotides match TRBD2. This receptor was taken from a man aged 45-65 years who received an inactivated influenza vaccine. The sample consisted of PBMCs from blood, taken more than 35 days after vaccination. CDR3 amino acids: CSARSGLAASTDTQYF. Here the CDR3 DNA reads TGCAGTGCTAGATCCGGACTAGCGGCTAGCACAGATACGCAGTATTTT.